Given below is one T cell receptor beta chain in context. Its cognate antigen is unknown. TCRdb's copy holds only in-frame clones and misses some; the assay was immunoSEQ multiplex PCR. This table holds tens of thousands of clones, 89% found once. This sample is drawn from a study of OX40 agonist ivuxolimab in advanced cancers. The wider study: Those treated in dose escalation had hepatocellular carcinoma, melanoma, renal cell cancer or head and neck cancer.

A history of autoimmune disease or systemic immunosuppression excluded patients. Study-wide points: CD4+ and CD8+ T cells in blood underwent clonal expansion by week 6 at 0.1 to 3.0 mg/kg. Researchers report that CD8+ T cells had, on average, more expanded clones than CD4+.

The receptor's source is an adult with an advanced solid tumor such as melanoma, head and neck, liver or kidney cancer. Source: CD4+ or CD8+ T cells sorted from blood, taken in a trial of the OX40 agonist ivuxolimab.

The CDR3 DNA reads as TGTGCCAGCAGTGACGAGAGCGGGAGGGGCACAGATACGCAGTATTTT. Its translation is CASSDESGRGTDTQYF. The chain recombines TRBV6-4 with TRBJ2-3, with TRBD2 identical over 10 bases. Germline CDR1 MRHNA, CDR2 SNTAGT. The CDR3 covers 16 residues. J gave up 1 base and V 2 bases, and 3 bases lay outside the gene matches.